This T cell receptor (beta chain) was sequenced in a study of T-cell memory formation after mild COVID-19. Study-wide points: The authors left the SARS-CoV-2 specificity of second-wave clones peaking on day 37 unconfirmed. A second wave expanding day 15 to 37 was CD4+-biased; contracting clones were balanced.

Constant-segment-primed 5'RACE gave TCR alpha and TCR beta cDNA libraries with sample barcodes and UMIs. TCRdb ran MiXCR on the 5' RACE reads and lists one entry per CDR3 protein. The sample consists of around 150,000 distinct CDR3 sequences, more than 9% of them appearing once. In its sample, this clonotype was seen many times. The antigen is undetermined. The V gene lost 4 bases and the J gene lost 5 bases, with 12 bases spanning the gap. CDR1 is SGHRS and CDR2 is YFSETQ in the germline V gene. This CDR3 has 13 residues. This sequence joins TRBV5-1 and TRBJ2-5; D unresolved. Input material: PBMCs or a T cell subset sorted from them (not recorded which). The TCR sequence derives from a young man who had mild COVID-19 (a few samples of this study predate the infection). Cell type and time point are not known. The CDR3 sequence is CASSLGSGETQYF. The CDR3 region has the DNA TGCGCCAGCAGCCTGGGAAGTGGGGAGACCCAGTACTTC.